The rows below give T cell receptor beta chains drawn from one sample of a study of response to subunit inactivated influenza vaccine. In TCRdb, the RT-PCR reads were re-called with MiXCR into one record per CDR3 protein. In the table there are about 300,000 distinct CDR3 sequences, roughly 20% of which are singletons. This specimen consisted of PBMCs from blood, obtained about 19 months after vaccination. These receptors were collected from a man aged 50 to 75 who received an inactivated influenza vaccine. The CDR3 runs from the conserved cysteine through the conserved F or W. The order of the fields is D gene, V gene, J gene, clone size, CDR3 DNA, CDR3 protein. The D gene is left open where the match is weak. Clone size appears in some rows only: once, few, many, or a class for an expanded clone.

D: NA
V: TRBV5-1
J: TRBJ1-4
size: NA
DNA: TGCGCCAGCAGCTTGGGCCCCTTTGCAACTAATGAAAAACTGTTTTTT
CDR3: CASSLGPFATNEKLFF

D: NA
V: TRBV6-2/TRBV6-3
J: TRBJ1-1
size: few
DNA: TGTGCCAGCAGATTGTTGGAGGAGGCCAACACTGAAGCTTTCTTT
CDR3: CASRLLEEANTEAFF

D: NA
V: TRBV5-1
J: TRBJ1-2
size: few
DNA: TGCGCCAGCAGGCCGGCGGGGTTGGGCTACACCTTC
CDR3: CASRPAGLGYTF

D: NA
V: TRBV20-1
J: TRBJ2-1
size: few
DNA: TGCAGTGCTCCTTACTACCTCTCCTACAATGAGCAGTTCTTC
CDR3: CSAPYYLSYNEQFF

D: NA
V: TRBV7-2
J: TRBJ1-1
size: NA
DNA: TGTGCCAGCAGCCGAATCGATCCGATGACGGCTTTCTTT
CDR3: CASSRIDPMTAFF

D: NA
V: TRBV29-1
J: TRBJ1-1
size: few
DNA: TGCAGCGTACAACAGGGAAGGATGAACACTGAAGCTTTCTTT
CDR3: CSVQQGRMNTEAFF

D: TRBD1
V: TRBV6-2/TRBV6-3
J: TRBJ1-2
size: many
DNA: TGTGCCAGCAGTAGACCGGACAGGGCGAATGGCTACACCTTC
CDR3: CASSRPDRANGYTF

D: NA
V: TRBV5-1
J: TRBJ2-3
size: NA
DNA: TGCGCCAGCAGCCCGGGGACACTCAGCACAGATACGCAGTATTTT
CDR3: CASSPGTLSTDTQYF

D: NA
V: TRBV7-2
J: TRBJ1-2
size: NA
DNA: TGTGCCAGCAGCTTAGTATCCGGCTACACCTTC
CDR3: CASSLVSGYTF

D: NA
V: TRBV29-1
J: TRBJ1-2
size: NA
DNA: TGCAGCGTCGGGGGGGACTATGGCTACACCTTC
CDR3: CSVGGDYGYTF

D: NA
V: TRBV7-2
J: TRBJ1-2
size: few
DNA: TGTGCCAGCAGCTCGACCTCAGGGAACTATGGCTACACCTTC
CDR3: CASSSTSGNYGYTF